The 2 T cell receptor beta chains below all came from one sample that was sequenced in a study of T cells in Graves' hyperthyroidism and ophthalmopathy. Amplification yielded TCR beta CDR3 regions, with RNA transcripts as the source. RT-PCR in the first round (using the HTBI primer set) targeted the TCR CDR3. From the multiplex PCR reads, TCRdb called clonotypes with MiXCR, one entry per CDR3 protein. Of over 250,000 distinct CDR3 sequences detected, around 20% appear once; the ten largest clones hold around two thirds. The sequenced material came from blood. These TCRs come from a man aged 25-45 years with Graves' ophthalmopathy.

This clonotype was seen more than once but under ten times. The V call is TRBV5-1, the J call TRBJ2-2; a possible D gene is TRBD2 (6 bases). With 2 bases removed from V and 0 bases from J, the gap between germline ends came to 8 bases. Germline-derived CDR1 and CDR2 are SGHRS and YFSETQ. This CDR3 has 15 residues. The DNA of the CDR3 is TGCGCCAGCAGCTTTAGCGGACCGAACACCGGGGAGCTGTTTTTT. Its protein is CASSFSGPNTGELFF.

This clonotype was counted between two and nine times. This CDR3 reads CASSLVLVSGNEQFF. The CDR3 nucleotides are TGCGCCAGCAGCTTGGTGCTAGTTAGCGGCAATGAGCAGTTCTTC. This sequence joins TRBV5-1 and TRBJ2-1; TRBD2 is a possible D gene (6 bases). CDR1 is SGHRS, CDR2 YFSETQ, per germline. CDR3 length: 15 amino acids. V lost 0 bases to trimming and J lost 6 bases, with 13 bases between them.